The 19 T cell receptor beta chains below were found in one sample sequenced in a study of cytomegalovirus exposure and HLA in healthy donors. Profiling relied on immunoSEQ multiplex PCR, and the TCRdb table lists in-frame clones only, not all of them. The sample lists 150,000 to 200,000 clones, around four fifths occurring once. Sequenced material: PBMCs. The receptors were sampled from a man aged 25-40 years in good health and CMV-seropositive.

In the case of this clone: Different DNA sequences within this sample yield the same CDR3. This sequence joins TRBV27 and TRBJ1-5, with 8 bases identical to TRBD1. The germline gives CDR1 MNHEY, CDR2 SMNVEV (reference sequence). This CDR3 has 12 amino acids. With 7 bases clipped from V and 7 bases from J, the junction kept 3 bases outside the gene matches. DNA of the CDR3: TGTGCCAGCAAAAACAGGGGGCAGCCCCAGCATTTT. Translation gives CASKNRGQPQHF.

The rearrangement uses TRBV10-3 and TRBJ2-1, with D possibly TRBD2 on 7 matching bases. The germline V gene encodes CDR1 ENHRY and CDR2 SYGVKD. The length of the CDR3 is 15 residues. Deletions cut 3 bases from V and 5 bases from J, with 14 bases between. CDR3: CAISEKGGPDNEQFF. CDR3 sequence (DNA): TGTGCCATCAGTGAAAAGGGGGGGCCCGACAATGAGCAGTTCTTC.

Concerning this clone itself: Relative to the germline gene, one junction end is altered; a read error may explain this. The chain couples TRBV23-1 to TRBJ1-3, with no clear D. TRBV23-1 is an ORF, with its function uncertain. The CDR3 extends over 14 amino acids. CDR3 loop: CASSDSREGNAIYF. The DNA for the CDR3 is TGCGCCAGCAGTGACTCCCGGGAAGGAAACGCCATATATTTT.

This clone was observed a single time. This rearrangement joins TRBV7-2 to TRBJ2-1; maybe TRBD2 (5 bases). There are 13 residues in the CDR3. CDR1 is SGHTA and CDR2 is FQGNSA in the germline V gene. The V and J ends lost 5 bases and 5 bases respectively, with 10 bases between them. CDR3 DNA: TGTGCCAGCAGCCTCGGACTCCACAATGAGCAGTTCTTC. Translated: CASSLGLHNEQFF.

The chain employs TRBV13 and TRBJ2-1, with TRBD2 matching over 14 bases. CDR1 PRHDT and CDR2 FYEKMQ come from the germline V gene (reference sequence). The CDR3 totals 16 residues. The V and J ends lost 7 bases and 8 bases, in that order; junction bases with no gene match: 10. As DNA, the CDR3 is TGTGCCAGCACCCTGACTAGCGGGGGGGCAGGTGATGAGCAGTTCTTC. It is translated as CASTLTSGGAGDEQFF.

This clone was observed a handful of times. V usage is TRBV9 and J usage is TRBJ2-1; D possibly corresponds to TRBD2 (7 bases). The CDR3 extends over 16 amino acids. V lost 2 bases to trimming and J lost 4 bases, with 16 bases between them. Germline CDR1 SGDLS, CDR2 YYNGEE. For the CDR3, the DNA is TGTGCCAGCAGCGTCTGGCAAGGGGGGGGGTACAATGAGCAGTTCTTC. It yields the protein CASSVWQGGGYNEQFF.

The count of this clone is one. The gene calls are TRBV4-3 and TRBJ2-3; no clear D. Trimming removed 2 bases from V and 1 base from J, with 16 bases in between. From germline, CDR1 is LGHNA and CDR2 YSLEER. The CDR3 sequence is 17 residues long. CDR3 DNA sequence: TGCGCCAGCAGCCAATACATGGTTTCGAAAGGCACAGATACGCAGTATTTT. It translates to CASSQYMVSKGTDTQYF.

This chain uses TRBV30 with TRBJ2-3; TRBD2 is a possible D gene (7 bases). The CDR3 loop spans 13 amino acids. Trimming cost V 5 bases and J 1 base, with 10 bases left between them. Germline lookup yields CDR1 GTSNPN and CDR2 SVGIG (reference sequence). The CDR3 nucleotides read TGTGCCTGGCGGGGGGCTGGCACAGATACGCAGTATTTT. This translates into CAWRGAGTDTQYF.

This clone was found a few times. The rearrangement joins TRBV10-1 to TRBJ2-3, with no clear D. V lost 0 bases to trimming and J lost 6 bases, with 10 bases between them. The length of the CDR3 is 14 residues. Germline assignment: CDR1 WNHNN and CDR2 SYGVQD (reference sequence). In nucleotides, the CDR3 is TGCGCCAGCAGTGAGTCTATCTGGGCTGATACGCAGTATTTT. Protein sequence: CASSESIWADTQYF.

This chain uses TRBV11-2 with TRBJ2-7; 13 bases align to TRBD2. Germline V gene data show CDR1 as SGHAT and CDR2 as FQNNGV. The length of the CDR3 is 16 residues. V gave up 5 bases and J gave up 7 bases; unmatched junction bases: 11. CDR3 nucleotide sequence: TGTGCCAGCAGCGCCAGGACTAGCGGGGGAGGTCGGGAGCAGTACTTC. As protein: CASSARTSGGGREQYF.

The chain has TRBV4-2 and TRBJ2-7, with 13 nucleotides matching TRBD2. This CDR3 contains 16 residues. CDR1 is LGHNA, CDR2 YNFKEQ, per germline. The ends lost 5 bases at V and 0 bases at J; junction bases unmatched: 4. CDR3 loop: CASSIGTSGVSYEQYF. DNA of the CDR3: TGTGCCAGCAGCATAGGGACTAGCGGGGTCTCCTACGAGCAGTACTTC.

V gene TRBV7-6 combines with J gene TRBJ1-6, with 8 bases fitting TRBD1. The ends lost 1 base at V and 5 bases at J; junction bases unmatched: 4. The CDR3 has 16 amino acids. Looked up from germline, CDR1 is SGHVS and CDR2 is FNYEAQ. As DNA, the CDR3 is TGTGCCAGCAGCTTAGAGGCAGGGGGCAATAATTCACCCCTCCACTTT. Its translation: CASSLEAGGNNSPLHF.

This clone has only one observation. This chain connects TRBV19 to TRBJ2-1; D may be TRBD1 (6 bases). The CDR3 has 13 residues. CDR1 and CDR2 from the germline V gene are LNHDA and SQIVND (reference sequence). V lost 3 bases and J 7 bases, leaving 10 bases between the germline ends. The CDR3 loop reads CASSIGQTNEQFF. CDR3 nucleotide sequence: TGTGCCAGTAGTATCGGACAGACGAATGAGCAGTTCTTC.

In DNA form, the CDR3 reads TGCGCCAGCAGCCATCCTCAAACAGGGGGAGGCAATTCACCCCTCCACTTT. Residues: CASSHPQTGGGNSPLHF. The chain links TRBV4-1 to TRBJ1-6; TRBD1 agrees at 8 bases. Germline loops: CDR1 MGHRA, CDR2 YSYEKL. The CDR3 loop spans 17 amino acids. Unmatched junction bases numbered 11, after V lost 3 bases and J lost 7 bases.

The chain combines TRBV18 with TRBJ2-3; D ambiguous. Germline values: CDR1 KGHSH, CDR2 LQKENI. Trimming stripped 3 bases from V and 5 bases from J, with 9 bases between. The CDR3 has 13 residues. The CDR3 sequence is CASSPRLVDTQYF. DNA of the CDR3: TGTGCCAGCTCACCCCGACTGGTAGATACGCAGTATTTT.

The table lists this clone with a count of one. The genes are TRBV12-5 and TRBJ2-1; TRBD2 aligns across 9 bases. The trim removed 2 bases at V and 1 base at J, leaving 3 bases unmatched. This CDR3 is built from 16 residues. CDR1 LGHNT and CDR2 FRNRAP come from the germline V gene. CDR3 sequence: CASGLRGGASYNEQFF. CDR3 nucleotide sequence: TGTGCTAGTGGTTTGCGCGGGGGGGCATCCTACAATGAGCAGTTCTTC.

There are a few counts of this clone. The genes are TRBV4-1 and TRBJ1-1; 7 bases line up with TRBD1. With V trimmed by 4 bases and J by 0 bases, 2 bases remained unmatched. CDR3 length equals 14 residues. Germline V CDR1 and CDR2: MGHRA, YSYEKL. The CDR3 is CASSPGQMNTEAFF. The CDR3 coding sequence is TGCGCCAGCAGCCCGGGACAGATGAACACTGAAGCTTTCTTT.

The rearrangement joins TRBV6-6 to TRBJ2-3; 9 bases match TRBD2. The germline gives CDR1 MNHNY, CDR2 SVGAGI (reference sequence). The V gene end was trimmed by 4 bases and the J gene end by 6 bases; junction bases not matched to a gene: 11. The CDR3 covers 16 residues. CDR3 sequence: CASSLVGGGAVDTQYF. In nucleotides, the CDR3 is TGTGCCAGCAGTTTGGTTGGCGGGGGGGCCGTGGATACGCAGTATTTT.

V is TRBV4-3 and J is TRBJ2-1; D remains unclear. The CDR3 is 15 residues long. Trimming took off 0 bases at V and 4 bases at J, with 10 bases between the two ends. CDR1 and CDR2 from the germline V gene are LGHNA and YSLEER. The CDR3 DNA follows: TGCGCCAGCAGCCAAGATCGCCCAGGTTACAATGAGCAGTTCTTC. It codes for CASSQDRPGYNEQFF.